This T cell receptor (beta chain) was captured in a study of cytomegalovirus exposure and HLA in healthy donors. This clone has more than one count but fewer than ten. The length of the CDR3 is 15 residues. Germline V CDR1 and CDR2: SGHNT, YENEEA. Trimming stripped 1 base from V and 6 bases from J, with 14 bases between. 13 Jbeta primers and 60 Vbeta primers were used for the PCR. Libraries were prepared by immunoSEQ multiplex PCR; TCRdb keeps only in-frame clonotypes and omits some of them. There are some 200,000 clones in the sample; over 75% occur only once, and around 2% lies in the top ten. The sequence was collected from a man aged 18 to 29 in good health and CMV-seronegative. Sequenced material: PBMCs. This chain joins TRBV11-3 and TRBJ2-3, with D tentatively TRBD2 (5 bases). The DNA for the CDR3 is TGTGCCAGCAGCTTAGCCGAGGGAATTGGGGATACGCAGTATTTT. Translation: CASSLAEGIGDTQYF.